This TCR beta chain was identified in a study of blood T cells in healthy people across ages. V was cut by 1 base and J by 4 bases, with 10 bases left in between. Germline V CDR1 and CDR2: SGHDN, FVKESK. The CDR3 extends over 14 amino acids. This clonotype came up a few times. Samples had at least 7 million PBMCs isolated from them. Through a sample-barcoded 5' primer and a J-beta primer mix, a second PCR was run for about 6 to 11 cycles. The template-switch adaptor was a 5' adaptor with 12 random nucleotides. It tagged each cDNA molecule. A single record per CDR3 protein comes from TCRdb applying MiXCR to the 5' RACE reads. The sample lists around 1,500,000 distinct CDR3 sequences, about 30% occurring once.

This TCR was recovered from a woman aged 25 to 45 in good health. Sequenced: blood. The chain is built from TRBV14 and TRBJ1-1; D is uncertain. This chain's CDR3 is CASSQVGRSTEAFF. The CDR3 DNA reads as TGTGCCAGCAGCCAAGTGGGCAGGAGCACTGAAGCTTTCTTT.